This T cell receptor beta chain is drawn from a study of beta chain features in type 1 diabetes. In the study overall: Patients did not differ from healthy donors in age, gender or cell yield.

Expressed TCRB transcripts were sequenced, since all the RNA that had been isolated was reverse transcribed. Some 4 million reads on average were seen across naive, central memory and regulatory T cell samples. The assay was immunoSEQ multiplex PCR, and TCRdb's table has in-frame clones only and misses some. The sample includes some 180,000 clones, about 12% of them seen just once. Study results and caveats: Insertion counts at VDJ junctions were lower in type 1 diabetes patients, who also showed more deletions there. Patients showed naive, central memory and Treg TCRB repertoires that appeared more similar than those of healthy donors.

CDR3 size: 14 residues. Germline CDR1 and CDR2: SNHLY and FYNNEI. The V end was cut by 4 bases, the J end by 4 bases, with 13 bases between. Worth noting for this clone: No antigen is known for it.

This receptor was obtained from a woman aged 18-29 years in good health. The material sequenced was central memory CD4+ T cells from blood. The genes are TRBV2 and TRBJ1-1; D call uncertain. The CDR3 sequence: CASSAEERGTEAFF. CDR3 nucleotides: TGTGCCAGCAGTGCTGAGGAGAGAGGCACTGAAGCTTTCTTT.